This T cell receptor beta chain was sequenced during a study of T-cell memory formation after mild COVID-19. Whole-study context: Clustering of TCRs was largely donor specific.

It was 5'RACE with constant-segment primers that produced the TCR alpha and TCR beta cDNA libraries, which carried sample barcodes and UMIs. A single record per CDR3 protein comes from TCRdb applying MiXCR to the 5' RACE reads. Of a few hundred thousand distinct CDR3 sequences detected, roughly 16% appear once; the ten largest clones hold roughly 25%. In this sample, this clonotype turned up a few times. The target antigen is unknown. V trimming: 2 bases; J trimming: 5 bases; junction bases outside the gene matches: 6. Per the germline V gene, CDR1 is MGHDK and CDR2 is SYGVNS. CDR3 size: 15 residues. Points from the study as a whole: Clones contracting day 15 to 85 were balanced CD4/CD8; later expanders leaned CD4+.

The clonotype was recovered from a man between 18 and 35 years old who had mild COVID-19 (a few samples of this study predate the infection). Cell type and time point are not known. The chain is built from TRBV25-1 and TRBJ2-1, with 7 bases aligning to TRBD1. Material: PBMCs or a T cell subset sorted from them (not recorded which). CDR3 amino acids: CASSETRTGNNEQFF. CDR3 coding DNA: TGTGCCAGCAGTGAAACCCGGACAGGTAACAATGAGCAGTTCTTC.